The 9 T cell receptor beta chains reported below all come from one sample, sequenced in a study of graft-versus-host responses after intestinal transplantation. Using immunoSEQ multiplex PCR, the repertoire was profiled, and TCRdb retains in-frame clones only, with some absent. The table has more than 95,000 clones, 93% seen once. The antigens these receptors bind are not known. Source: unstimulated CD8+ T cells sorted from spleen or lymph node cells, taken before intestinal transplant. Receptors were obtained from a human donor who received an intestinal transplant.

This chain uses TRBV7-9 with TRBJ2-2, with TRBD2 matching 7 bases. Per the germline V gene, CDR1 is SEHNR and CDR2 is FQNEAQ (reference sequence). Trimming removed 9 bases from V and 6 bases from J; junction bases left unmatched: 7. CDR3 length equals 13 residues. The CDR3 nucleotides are TGTGCCAGGGGGGGGAAGACTTCCGGGGAGCTGTTTTTT. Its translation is CARGGKTSGELFF.

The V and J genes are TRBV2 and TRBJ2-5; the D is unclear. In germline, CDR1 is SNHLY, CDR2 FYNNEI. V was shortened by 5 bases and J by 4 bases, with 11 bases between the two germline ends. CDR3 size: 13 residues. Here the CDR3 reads CASSISSRETQYF. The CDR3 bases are TGTGCCAGCAGTATTTCAAGCCGAGAGACCCAGTACTTC.

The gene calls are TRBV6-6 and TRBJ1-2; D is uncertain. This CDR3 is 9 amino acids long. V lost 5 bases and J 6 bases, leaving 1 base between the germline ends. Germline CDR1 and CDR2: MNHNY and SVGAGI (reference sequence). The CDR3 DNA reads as TGTGCCAGCAGTGATGGCTACACCTTC. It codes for CASSDGYTF.

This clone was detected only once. This CDR3 reads CASSQTDSGNTIYF. CDR3 coding DNA: TGTGCCAGCAGCCAGACAGACTCTGGAAACACCATATATTTT. The chain couples TRBV11-1 to TRBJ1-3; the D gene is possibly TRBD1 (5 bases). Germline CDR1 SGHAT, CDR2 FQDESV (reference sequence). V lost 5 bases to trimming and J lost 0 bases, with 8 bases between them. CDR3 length: 14 residues.

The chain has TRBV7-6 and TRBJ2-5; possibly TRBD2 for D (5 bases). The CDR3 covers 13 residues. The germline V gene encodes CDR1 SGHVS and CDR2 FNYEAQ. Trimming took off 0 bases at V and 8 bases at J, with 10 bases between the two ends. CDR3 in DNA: TGTGCCAGCAGCTTAGCGGACTCGAGAACCCAGTACTTC. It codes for CASSLADSRTQYF.

The CDR3 loop reads CASSYSRGTLDTIYF. The CDR3 coding sequence is TGTGCCAGCAGTTACTCGAGGGGTACCTTGGACACCATATATTTT. The V call is TRBV6-5, the J call TRBJ1-3; tentatively, D is TRBD1 (5 bases). The ends were cut back, 0 bases at V and 8 bases at J, with 14 bases in the middle. The germline CDR1 and CDR2 sequences are MNHEY and SVGAGI. CDR3 length: 15 residues.

For the CDR3, the DNA is TGCAGCGTTGGTCTAGGAGACAGAGCCTACGAGCAGTACTTC. It codes for CSVGLGDRAYEQYF. The V call is TRBV29-1, the J call TRBJ2-7, with a weak D call TRBD1 (5 bases). There are 14 residues in the CDR3. V dropped 4 bases and J dropped 2 bases, with 15 bases sitting between them. Germline CDR1 is SQVTM and CDR2 is ANQGSEA.

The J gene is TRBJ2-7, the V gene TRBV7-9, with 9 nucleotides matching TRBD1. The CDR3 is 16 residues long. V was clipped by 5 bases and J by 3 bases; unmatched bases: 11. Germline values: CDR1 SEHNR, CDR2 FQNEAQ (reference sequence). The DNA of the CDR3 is TGTGCCAGCAGCCAAGACCCGGGACAGGGCTACTACGAGCAGTACTTC. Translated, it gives CASSQDPGQGYYEQYF.

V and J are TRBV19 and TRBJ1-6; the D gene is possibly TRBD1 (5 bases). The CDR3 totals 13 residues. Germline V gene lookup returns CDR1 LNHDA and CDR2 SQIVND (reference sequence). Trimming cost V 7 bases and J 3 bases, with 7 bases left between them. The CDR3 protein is CASKGVYNSPLHF. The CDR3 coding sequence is TGTGCCAGTAAAGGGGTCTATAATTCACCCCTCCACTTT.